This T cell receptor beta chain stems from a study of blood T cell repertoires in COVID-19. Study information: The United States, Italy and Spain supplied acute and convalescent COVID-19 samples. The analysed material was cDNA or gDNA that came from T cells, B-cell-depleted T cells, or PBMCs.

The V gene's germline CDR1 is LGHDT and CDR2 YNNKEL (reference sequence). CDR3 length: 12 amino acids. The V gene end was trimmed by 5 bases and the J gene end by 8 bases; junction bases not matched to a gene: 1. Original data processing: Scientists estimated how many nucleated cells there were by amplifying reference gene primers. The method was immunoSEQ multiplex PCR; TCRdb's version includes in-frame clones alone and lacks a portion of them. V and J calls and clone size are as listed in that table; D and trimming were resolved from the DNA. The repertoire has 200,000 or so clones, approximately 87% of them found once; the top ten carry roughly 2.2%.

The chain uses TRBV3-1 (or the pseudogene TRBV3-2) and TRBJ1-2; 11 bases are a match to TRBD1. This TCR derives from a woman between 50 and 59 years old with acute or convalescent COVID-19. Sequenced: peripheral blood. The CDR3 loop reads CASSGTGGGYTF. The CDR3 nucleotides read TGTGCCAGCAGCGGGACAGGGGGAGGCTACACCTTC.